These 2 T cell receptor beta chains were sequenced from one sample in a study of post-analysis software for immune sequencing data. Study conclusions and caveats: Elevated frequency relative to controls characterized about 5 TRBV segments in patients, TRBV5-6, TRBV5-1 and TRBV20-1 among them.

Researchers reported that TCR beta cDNA libraries carried unique molecular identifiers. TCRdb independently ran MiXCR on the PCR reads; one entry per CDR3 protein. The sample yields under 900,000 distinct CDR3 sequences, around 53% seen once. No antigen is known for these receptors. Material: blood. These receptors all come from a girl aged 10 to 17 with multiple sclerosis.

The rearrangement links TRBV4-2 to TRBJ2-1, with 11 bases fitting TRBD2. The CDR3 extends over 15 amino acids. Germline-derived CDR1 and CDR2 are LGHNA and YNFKEQ. Losses at the gene ends were 3 bases for V and 6 bases for J; bases not matched to a gene: 4. The CDR3 sequence: CASSQTSGKGNEQFF. DNA for the CDR3: TGTGCCAGCAGCCAGACTAGCGGGAAGGGCAATGAGCAGTTCTTC.

The chain combines TRBV7-9 with TRBJ2-5; 7 bases line up with TRBD2. The length of the CDR3 is 14 residues. V lost 3 bases to trimming and J lost 1 base; unmatched junction nucleotides: 2. The germline CDR1 and CDR2 sequences are SEHNR and FQNEAQ (reference sequence). CDR3 loop: CASSFTGGQETQYF. The CDR3 coding sequence is TGTGCCAGCAGCTTTACGGGGGGCCAAGAGACCCAGTACTTC.